The T cell receptor beta chain described here comes from a study of cytomegalovirus exposure and HLA in healthy donors. This clone was recorded a few times. The CDR3 loop spans 12 amino acids. Germline V gene sequence: CDR1 LNHDA, CDR2 SQIVND (reference sequence). The ends lost 11 bases at V and 4 bases at J; junction bases unmatched: 3. This table comes from immunoSEQ multiplex PCR, and its TCRdb copy is limited to in-frame clones, with some not included. The data hold about 60,000 clones, with more than 85% observed a single time. The sequence was obtained from a woman under 30 in good health and CMV-seronegative. The J gene is TRBJ1-5, the V gene TRBV19, with 9 bases lining up with TRBD1. The sample was PBMCs. The CDR3 loop is CAGQGPNQPQHF. CDR3 coding DNA: TGTGCCGGACAGGGGCCAAATCAGCCCCAGCATTTT. The full variable domain, its missing parts supplied by reference TRBV19 and TRBJ1-5, is DGGITQSPKYLFRKEGQNVTLSCEQNLNHDAMYWYRQDPGQGLRLIYYSQIVNDFQKGDIAEGYSVSREKKESFPLTVTSAQKNPTAFYLCAGQGPNQPQHFGDGTRLSIL.